One and the same sample provided the 7 T cell receptor beta chains below, sequenced in a study of T cells in women clearing cervical HPV infection. Libraries were prepared by immunoSEQ multiplex PCR; TCRdb keeps only in-frame clonotypes and omits some of them. Across around 23,000 clones, the top ten clones capture 2.7% of the sample. The specimen sequenced was blood buffy coat. These receptors were taken from a woman aged 18-70 years with a cervical HPV16 infection that either progressed to CIN3+ or cleared (not recorded which).

Worth noting for this clone: The read gets to within 3 residues of the CDR3 end, and the germline J gene fills in the rest. V and J are TRBV7-6 and TRBJ1-1, with D maybe TRBD1 (6 bases). The CDR3 has 15 residues. The V gene's germline CDR1 is SGHVS and CDR2 FNYEAQ. Trimming cost V 4 bases and J 6 bases, with 18 bases left between them. The CDR3 reads CASSSRKEGHAEAFF. Partial CDR3 DNA: TGTGCCAGCAGCTCCCGAAAGGAGGGACACGCTGAA.

The part of the CDR3 DNA that was read is TGTGCCAGCAAGGGGACAGAGAATTCCTACGAG. Amino acids: CASKGTENSYE. The full CDR3 protein reads CASKGTENSYEQYF. The chain uses TRBV2 and TRBJ2-7; 7 bases agree with TRBD1. The read finishes 3 residues shy of the CDR3 end, and the germline J gene is used to complete it. V gave up 7 bases and J gave up 1 base; unmatched junction bases: 7. This CDR3 comprises 14 residues. Germline V CDR1 and CDR2: SNHLY, FYNNEI.

On this clone: Read sequence stops 3 residues before the CDR3 end, and the germline J gene provides the missing end. The chain combines TRBV28 with TRBJ2-7; 9 bases are shared with TRBD1. This CDR3 comprises 15 residues. Trimming cost V 6 bases and J 2 bases; bases outside gene matches: 8. CDR1 and CDR2 from the germline V gene are MDHEN and SYDVKM. The sequenced CDR3 bases are TGTGCCAGCAGCACCCGGACAGGGGATGCCTACGAG. Residues: CASSTRTGDAYE. The entire CDR3 sequence reads CASSTRTGDAYEQYF.

As for this clone: The read ends 3 residues shy of where the CDR3 ends; the end is completed using the germline J gene. The chain has TRBV7-2 and TRBJ1-2, with a possible D match to TRBD1 (5 bases). CDR1 is SGHTA, CDR2 FQGNSA, per germline. CDR3 size: 15 residues. CDR3 DNA (partial): TGTGCCAGCAGCCAGGGACTAGCGAGCACAGATACC. Amino acid sequence: CASSQGLASTDT. The whole CDR3 is CASSQGLASTDTYTF.

Comment on this clone: From the germline J gene comes the end of the CDR3, since the read stops 3 residues before it. The chain has TRBV7-2 and TRBJ1-2, with D unclear. CDR1 is SGHTA and CDR2 is FQGNSA in the germline V gene. The CDR3 has 14 residues. The CDR3 bases that were read are TGTGCCAGCAGCTTAGAGACTCGGTCCTACGAC. Translating gives CASSLETRSYD. The CDR3 as a whole reads CASSLETRSYDYTF. Using reference TRBV7-2 and TRBJ1-2 for the parts outside the CDR3, the full variable domain is GAGVSQSPSNKVTEKGKDVELRCDPISGHTALYWYRQSLGQGLEFLIYFQGNSAPDKSGLPSDRFSAERTGGSVSTLTIQRTQQEDSAVYLCASSLETRSYDYTFGSGTRLTVV.

Notes on this clone: From the germline J gene comes the end of the CDR3, since the read stops 3 residues before it. V usage is TRBV5-1 and J usage is TRBJ2-5; TRBD2 matches at 11 bases. Unmatched junction bases numbered 15, after V lost 3 bases and J lost 5 bases. CDR1 is SGHRS and CDR2 is YFSETQ in the germline V gene. The CDR3 has 18 amino acids. The CDR3 protein is CASSWASGSGGAVETQYF. CDR3 bases read: TGCGCCAGCAGCTGGGCCTCGGGTAGCGGGGGGGCCGTGGAGACC.

With regard to this clone: Read sequence stops 3 residues before the CDR3 end, and the germline J gene provides the missing end. The rearrangement uses TRBV5-1 and TRBJ2-1, with TRBD1 matching 9 bases. Trimming at V came to 0 bases and at J to 9 bases, leaving 7 bases not matched to a gene. From germline, CDR1 is SGHRS and CDR2 YFSETQ. This CDR3 is 15 amino acids long. The CDR3 bases that were read are TGCGCCAGCAGCTTGGCCTGGACAGGGGCGGGTGAG. Its protein product is CASSLAWTGAGE. The whole CDR3 region reads CASSLAWTGAGEQFF.